These T cell receptor beta chains were read from a single sample in a study of cytomegalovirus exposure and HLA in healthy donors. The assay was immunoSEQ multiplex PCR, and TCRdb's table has in-frame clones only and misses some. This sample carries 150,000 or so clones, 79% of them seen once, and the ten largest clones take approximately 8%. Sequencing was done on a sample of PBMCs. Every receptor here comes from a man under 40 in good health and CMV-seropositive. Each CDR3 is given with its conserved first and last residue. Each record gives: D gene, J gene, clone size, V gene, CDR3 DNA, CDR3 protein. D genes are given only for firm matches. Expanded clones are given a class, and other clones once, few, many or no size at all.

-,TRBJ2-5,-,TRBV18,TGTGCCAGCTCAACTCAGGACAAATTGGAGACCCAGTACTTC,CASSTQDKLETQYF
TRBD1,TRBJ1-3,-,TRBV6-1,TGTGCCAGCAGTGGACAGGGCAAGGGAAACACCATATATTTT,CASSGQGKGNTIYF
TRBD2,TRBJ2-5,-,TRBV5-6,TGTGCCAGCAGCTTGGGGATAGCGGGACCACAAGAGACCCAGTACTTC,CASSLGIAGPQETQYF
-,TRBJ2-7,-,TRBV5-8,TGTGCCAGCTGGGGACTCCTGCGGCCCTACGAGCAGTACTTC,CASWGLLRPYEQYF
-,TRBJ1-4,few,TRBV27,TGTGCCAGCAGTAGCCAGGCAGGTCTCAATGAAAAACTGTTTTTT,CASSSQAGLNEKLFF
-,TRBJ2-6,few,TRBV9,TGTGCCAGCAGCGTTCCGACTGAGAGCTCTGGGGCCAACGTCCTGACTTTC,CASSVPTESSGANVLTF
-,TRBJ2-3,-,TRBV30,TGTGCCTGGAGTGTAGGGACTAGCACAGATACGCAGTATTTT,CAWSVGTSTDTQYF
TRBD2,TRBJ2-1,-,TRBV30,TGTGCCTGGAGTGCTATGGCGGGAGGGACCGAGAATGAGCAGTTCTTC,CAWSAMAGGTENEQFF
TRBD2,TRBJ2-7,-,TRBV19,TGTGCCAGTAGTACCCGGACTAGCGGTAACTACGAGCAGTACTTC,CASSTRTSGNYEQYF
TRBD2,TRBJ2-7,-,TRBV4-2,TGTGCCAGCAGCCAAAGTAGGCGGGAGGGCCGGAGTGAGCAGTACTTC,CASSQSRREGRSEQYF
TRBD2,TRBJ2-1,-,TRBV6-5,TGTGCCAGCAGCCCCAGCGGGAGAGCTCGCAATGAGCAGTTCTTC,CASSPSGRARNEQFF
-,TRBJ2-6,-,TRBV7-8,TGTGCCAGCAGCCCCTCCAGCGCCACTGGGGCCAACGTCCTGACTTTC,CASSPSSATGANVLTF
-,TRBJ2-3,-,TRBV7-3,TGTGCCAGCAGCTTAAGGGTGGGGGGAGGCACAGATACGCAGTATTTT,CASSLRVGGGTDTQYF
-,TRBJ2-7,-,TRBV6-6,TGTGCCAGCAGTTTAGAAGCCTACGAGCAGTACTTC,CASSLEAYEQYF
-,TRBJ2-2,-,TRBV4-2,TGTGCCAGCAGCCAAGAGGAAAGCCGGGTAGGGGAGCTGTTTTTT,CASSQEESRVGELFF
TRBD2,TRBJ2-3,-,TRBV30,TGTGCCTGGAGTGGGAAAGGACTAGCGGGAGATACGCAGTATTTT,CAWSGKGLAGDTQYF
TRBD1,TRBJ1-1,once,TRBV7-2,TGTGCCAGCAGCTTAGCGCTAGTAGGGGGCGGAACTGAAGCTTTCTTT,CASSLALVGGGTEAFF
-,TRBJ1-2,-,TRBV5-6,TGTGCCAGCAGCTCGGAGAGAATAGCTAACTATGGCTACACCTTC,CASSSERIANYGYTF
TRBD1,TRBJ2-7,-,TRBV19,TGTGCCAGTAGTTTCTCGACAGGGAAGGACGAGCAGTACTTC,CASSFSTGKDEQYF
-,TRBJ2-5,-,TRBV7-6,TGTGCCAGCACTTCAGTGGAGACCCAGTACTTC,CASTSVETQYF
TRBD2,TRBJ2-5,-,TRBV9,TGTGCCAGCAGCGTAACTAGCGGGGGGGCCAGGGAGACCCAGTACTTC,CASSVTSGGARETQYF
-,TRBJ2-7,once,TRBV7-6,TGTGCCAGCAGCCCTCGTCAGGGCGAGCAGTACTTC,CASSPRQGEQYF
TRBD1,TRBJ1-1,-,TRBV6-1,TGTGCCAGCATTCCCCTGGGGACAGGGAACACTGAAGCTTTCTTT,CASIPLGTGNTEAFF
-,TRBJ1-6,-,TRBV27,TGTGCCAGCAGTCCCCTTTCAGGGGATGTTTATTCACCCCTCCACTTT,CASSPLSGDVYSPLHF
TRBD2,TRBJ2-3,-,TRBV5-1,TGCGCCAGCAGCTCCCTAGCGGGGGGGAATGGGGGACCTAGCACAGATACGCAGTATTTT,CASSSLAGGNGGPSTDTQYF
-,TRBJ1-1,-,TRBV7-9,TGTGCCAGCAGCCAGACTGAAGCTTTCTTT,CASSQTEAFF
-,TRBJ2-4,-,TRBV28,TGTGCCAGCAGCCCCGCGGGGGCCAAAAACATTCAGTACTTC,CASSPAGAKNIQYF
TRBD2,TRBJ2-5,once,TRBV10-3,TGTGCCATCAGTGAGTCGGTGGGACTACAAGAGACCCAGTACTTC,CAISESVGLQETQYF
TRBD1,TRBJ1-2,once,TRBV5-5,TGTGCCAGCCTAAATATTGGGACAGGGGGGTTCTATGGCTACACCTTC,CASLNIGTGGFYGYTF
TRBD1,TRBJ1-1,-,TRBV5-6,TGTGCCAGCATTCCATTACAGGGGAATCGTGGCACTGAAGCTTTCTTT,CASIPLQGNRGTEAFF
-,TRBJ2-1,-,TRBV11-2,TGTGCCAGCAGCTTAGGTCCAGAATACAATGAGCAGTTCTTC,CASSLGPEYNEQFF
-,TRBJ1-6,-,TRBV2,TGTGCCAGCACTCTCAGACAGCCGTATAATTCACCCCTCCACTTT,CASTLRQPYNSPLHF
-,TRBJ1-1,-,TRBV11-2,TGTGCCAGCAGCTTTGACAGAAAGAACACTGAAGCTTTCTTT,CASSFDRKNTEAFF
TRBD1,TRBJ1-1,-,TRBV10-3,TGTGCCATCAGTGAGTCGGACAGGGGGAACACTGAAGCTTTCTTT,CAISESDRGNTEAFF
TRBD1,TRBJ2-7,-,TRBV28,TGTGCCAGCAGTCTGGGACAGGGTACCCACGAGCAGTACTTC,CASSLGQGTHEQYF
TRBD1,TRBJ1-5,-,TRBV7-8,TGTGCCAGCAGCTTGGCCCCCGTGGGACAGGGATTTAATCAGCCCCAGCATTTT,CASSLAPVGQGFNQPQHF
TRBD1,TRBJ2-7,-,TRBV6-4,TGTGCCAGCAGTTACACGGGACAGGGGTTCGACGAGCAGTACTTC,CASSYTGQGFDEQYF
TRBD1,TRBJ1-4,-,TRBV6-5,TGTGCCAGCAGGGCCCGGGACAGGGGACTGTTTTTT,CASRARDRGLFF
-,TRBJ1-4,-,TRBV27,TGTGCCAGCAGTTCCCTTGTAGATGGAAAACTGTTTTTT,CASSSLVDGKLFF
-,TRBJ1-3,-,TRBV7-9,TGTGCCAGCAGCTTAGTAGGAAACACCATATATTTT,CASSLVGNTIYF
-,TRBJ2-3,-,TRBV29-1,TGCAGCGTTGTGCCGGGTGGCCTTAGCACAGATACGCAGTATTTT,CSVVPGGLSTDTQYF
TRBD1,TRBJ2-1,-,TRBV7-9,TGTGCCAGCAGCTTCCTCGAGGACAGGGATTTCTTC,CASSFLEDRDFF
TRBD2,TRBJ2-5,-,TRBV5-5,TGTGCCAGCAGCTTGTCGGGCGGGAGGGCCATTGAGACCCAGTACTTC,CASSLSGGRAIETQYF
-,TRBJ2-1,-,TRBV6-5,TGTGCCAGCAGTTACTCCTCGACTCCGGCTAGTGAGCAGTTCTTC,CASSYSSTPASEQFF
-,TRBJ1-3,-,TRBV11-2,TGTGCCAGCAGCTTAACGGGAGTATCTGGAAACACCATATATTTT,CASSLTGVSGNTIYF
-,TRBJ2-1,-,TRBV6-4,TGTGCCAGCAGTAGCGGGACAGGAAATAATGAGCAGTTCTTC,CASSSGTGNNEQFF
TRBD1,TRBJ1-1,-,TRBV15,TGTGCCACCAGCACCCCGGGACAGGCTGGAACTGAAGCTTTCTTT,CATSTPGQAGTEAFF
-,TRBJ1-1,-,TRBV30,TGTGCCTGGAGTGTCACAGGTGGCACTGAAGCTTTCTTT,CAWSVTGGTEAFF
TRBD2,TRBJ2-1,few,TRBV5-1,TGCGCCAGCACCGGGACTAGCGATTCCAATGAGCAGTTCTTC,CASTGTSDSNEQFF
-,TRBJ1-4,-,TRBV2,TGTGCCAGCAGTGAAGACAGGGCGGGCGAAAAACTGTTTTTT,CASSEDRAGEKLFF
-,TRBJ1-3,-,TRBV19,TGTGCCAGTATTTCCCAGGGACAACGCTCTGGAAACACCATATATTTT,CASISQGQRSGNTIYF
-,TRBJ2-6,-,TRBV5-4,TGTGCCAGCAGCTCTTCTAATGCCGGGGCTGGGGCCAACGTCCTGACTTTC,CASSSSNAGAGANVLTF
-,TRBJ2-2,-,TRBV7-2,TGTGCCAGCAGCTTAGGCGGGATGGGAGGGAACACCGGGGAGCTGTTTTTT,CASSLGGMGGNTGELFF